The next 17 T cell receptor beta chains were all read from a single sample in a study of control samples from healthy donors and cancer patients. Some clones are missing from TCRdb's copy, which holds only in-frame ones; the method was immunoSEQ multiplex PCR. The data hold around 100,000 clones, with about 90% observed a single time. Sequencing was carried out using blood. The receptors here all came from a woman in her 50s in good health.

This clone occurred once. This chain connects TRBV6-6 to TRBJ2-1; 8 bases are shared with TRBD2. The trim removed 2 bases at V and 7 bases at J, leaving 4 bases unmatched. This CDR3 is built from 14 residues. Per germline, CDR1 MNHNY and CDR2 SVGAGI (reference sequence). The CDR3 region is CASSYSGGWNEQFF. The DNA of the CDR3 is TGTGCCAGCAGTTACAGCGGGGGTTGGAATGAGCAGTTCTTC.

The chain links TRBV19 to TRBJ2-3, with 16 bases fitting TRBD2. Germline V gene lookup returns CDR1 LNHDA and CDR2 SQIVND (reference sequence). The CDR3 contains 18 residues. V was pared by 1 base and J by 6 bases, with 7 bases of the junction left unmatched. CDR3 in DNA: TGTGCCAGTAGTATAGTTATAAAGGGACTAGCGGGGGGGGATACGCAGTATTTT. Protein sequence: CASSIVIKGLAGGDTQYF. Together with reference TRBV19 and TRBJ2-3, the CDR3 gives the full variable domain: DGGITQSPKYLFRKEGQNVTLSCEQNLNHDAMYWYRQDPGQGLRLIYYSQIVNDFQKGDIAEGYSVSREKKESFPLTVTSAQKNPTAFYLCASSIVIKGLAGGDTQYFGPGTRLTVL.

The count of this clone is one. This chain connects TRBV6-2 or TRBV6-3 to TRBJ1-6; a weak D match, TRBD1 (5 bases). Germline V lookup: CDR1 MNHEY, CDR2 SVGEGT. This CDR3 is 15 amino acids long. V dropped 2 bases and J dropped 5 bases, with 10 bases sitting between them. CDR3 nucleotide sequence: TGTGCCAGCAGTTACGGGACCGTCGATAATTCACCCCTCCACTTT. This sequence encodes CASSYGTVDNSPLHF.

The gene calls are TRBV30 and TRBJ1-2; perhaps TRBD1 as D (5 bases). Trimming took off 4 bases at V and 3 bases at J, with 9 bases between the two ends. CDR1 is GTSNPN, CDR2 SVGIG, per germline (reference sequence). CDR3 length: 12 amino acids. The CDR3 sequence: CAWNRGYYGYTF. CDR3 sequence (DNA): TGTGCCTGGAATAGGGGATACTATGGCTACACCTTC. Full variable domain (outside the CDR3, taken from reference TRBV30 and TRBJ1-2): SQTIHQWPATLVQPVGSPLSLECTVEGTSNPNLYWYRQAAGRGLQLLFYSVGIGQISSEVPQNLSASRPQDRQFILSSKKLLLSDSGFYLCAWNRGYYGYTFGSGTRLTVV.

The V gene is TRBV12-5, the J gene TRBJ1-5, with D uncertain. CDR1 is LGHNT and CDR2 is FRNRAP in the germline V gene. Trimming pared 2 bases from V and 5 bases from J, leaving 22 bases between. The CDR3 totals 18 residues. The chain's CDR3 is CASGLFSVHGAPDQPQHF. Written as DNA, the CDR3 is TGTGCTAGTGGTTTGTTCTCTGTTCATGGTGCGCCGGATCAGCCCCAGCATTTT.

This clone was observed a single time. The V gene is TRBV21-1, the J gene TRBJ1-5; TRBD1, the table's D call, lacks a check against the DNA. TRBV21-1 is a recognized pseudogene. The CDR3 is 18 amino acids. The CDR3 protein is CASSKGPTGHIGNQPQHF. In DNA, the CDR3 is TGTGCCAGCAGCAAAGGACCCACAGGACATATCGGCAATCAGCCCCAGCATTTT.

This rearrangement joins TRBV30 to TRBJ1-4, with unresolved D. V gave up 4 bases and J gave up 0 bases, with 12 bases separating them. CDR1 is GTSNPN, CDR2 SVGIG, per germline (reference sequence). This CDR3 region has 15 residues. The CDR3 DNA is TGTGCCTGGAACAAGGTCGGGGCAACTAATGAAAAACTGTTTTTT. Residues: CAWNKVGATNEKLFF.

The chain uses TRBV23-1 and TRBJ2-7, with 11 bases lining up with TRBD1. TRBV23-1 is designated an ORF whose function remains uncertain. V gave up 4 bases and J gave up 7 bases; unmatched junction bases: 12. There are 16 residues in the CDR3. This CDR3 is CASSPLRTGGSPEQYV. DNA of the CDR3: TGCGCCAGCAGTCCCTTGCGGACAGGGGGCTCCCCGGAGCAGTACGTC.

V usage is TRBV7-9 and J usage is TRBJ1-4; D perhaps matches TRBD1 (6 bases). CDR3 length: 16 amino acids. Trimming took off 4 bases at V and 2 bases at J, with 14 bases between the two ends. Germline loops: CDR1 SEHNR, CDR2 FQNEAQ (reference sequence). The DNA of the CDR3 is TGTGCCAGCAGCTCCCTCTTACAGGGCACTAATGAAAAACTGTTTTTT. Translated, it gives CASSSLLQGTNEKLFF.

This rearrangement joins TRBV9 to TRBJ1-2; TRBD1 is a possible D gene (5 bases). The CDR3 sequence is 17 residues long. Germline loops: CDR1 SGDLS, CDR2 YYNGEE. Trimming stripped 7 bases from V and 4 bases from J, with 26 bases between. The CDR3: CASAGVKRDPRGYGYTF. CDR3 coding DNA: TGTGCCAGCGCGGGGGTTAAAAGGGACCCACGAGGCTATGGCTACACCTTC.

About this clone itself: A read error may account for a junction end that differs from germline. This chain uses TRBV18 with TRBJ1-3; no clear D. This CDR3 comprises 17 residues. Germline loops: CDR1 KGHSH, CDR2 LQKENI. The CDR3, as DNA: TGTGCCAGCTCGCCACAAACCCCGGCCCGCTCTGGAAACACCATATATTTT. This gives the protein CASSPQTPARSGNTIYF.

This rearrangement joins TRBV10-3 to TRBJ2-1, with D uncertain. V lost 0 bases to trimming and J lost 0 bases, with 12 bases between them. This CDR3 is 17 amino acids long. Germline V gene lookup returns CDR1 ENHRY and CDR2 SYGVKD. CDR3 DNA sequence: TGTGCCATCAGTGAGTCCGGAAAGAGGAGCTCCTACAATGAGCAGTTCTTC. It codes for CAISESGKRSSYNEQFF.

J is TRBJ1-3 and V is TRBV25-1; D unresolved. This CDR3 comprises 14 residues. Germline V gene lookup returns CDR1 MGHDK and CDR2 SYGVNS. Trimming removed 7 bases from V and 2 bases from J, with 12 bases in between. The CDR3 coding sequence is TGTGCCAGCAAAGGTTATACAGCTGGAAACACCATATATTTT. Protein sequence: CASKGYTAGNTIYF.

The chain uses TRBV30 and TRBJ1-1, with TRBD1 matching over 8 bases. CDR1 and CDR2 from the germline V gene are GTSNPN and SVGIG (reference sequence). CDR3 length: 13 residues. J was trimmed by 11 bases and V by 0 bases; bases with no gene match: 8. CDR3 bases: TGTGCCTGGAGTGTATCAGGGGGCTGGACCGCTTTCTTT. It specifies CAWSVSGGWTAFF.

The chain has TRBV7-8 and TRBJ1-2; D may be TRBD1 (5 bases). With 5 bases removed from V and 5 bases from J, the gap between germline ends came to 12 bases. This CDR3 has 13 amino acids. The V gene's germline CDR1 is SGHVS and CDR2 FQNEAQ. The CDR3 reads CASSEQVEYGYTF. CDR3 DNA: TGTGCCAGCAGCGAACAGGTCGAATATGGCTACACCTTC. Full variable domain (rest looked up from reference TRBV7-8 and TRBJ1-2): GAGVSQSPRYKVAKRGQDVALRCDPISGHVSLFWYQQALGQGPEFLTYFQNEAQLDKSGLPSDRFFAERPEGSVSTLKIQRTQQEDSAVYLCASSEQVEYGYTFGSGTRLTVV.

This chain joins TRBV19 and TRBJ2-1; 15 positions match TRBD2. Germline CDR1 is LNHDA and CDR2 is SQIVND (reference sequence). Losses at the gene ends were 5 bases for V and 5 bases for J; bases not matched to a gene: 16. The CDR3 consists of 20 residues. The CDR3 DNA sequence: TGTGCCAGTAGTCCCCGGACTAGCGGGAGGGGGGGCGCTGGGAACAATGAGCAGTTCTTC. Amino acids: CASSPRTSGRGGAGNNEQFF.

The chain uses TRBV5-6 and TRBJ1-2; no reliable D call. CDR1 is SGHDT, CDR2 YYEEEE, per germline. V gave up 7 bases and J gave up 3 bases, with 13 bases separating them. The CDR3 spans 13 residues. CDR3 amino acids: CASHGPHYYGYTF. In DNA form, the CDR3 reads TGTGCCAGCCACGGTCCACACTACTATGGCTACACCTTC.